These T cell receptor beta chains were read from a single sample in a study of blood T cell repertoires in COVID-19. Data came from immunoSEQ multiplex PCR; TCRdb stores just in-frame clones and leaves some out. The sample holds about 230,000 clones, 83% seen once. The sequencing sample was made of peripheral blood. The receptors come from a woman in her fifties or sixties with acute or convalescent COVID-19. The CDR3 runs from the conserved cysteine through the conserved F or W. Fields, in order: J gene, clone size, CDR3 length, D gene, V gene, CDR3 protein, CDR3 DNA. D genes are given only for firm matches. Size values are once, few and many counts, or a class for expanded clones, and some rows have none.

>TRBJ2-1|-|15|TRBD1|TRBV5-4
CASSSPGGTYNEQFF
TGTGCCAGCAGCTCTCCAGGGGGAACCTACAATGAGCAGTTCTTC
>TRBJ1-1|once|13|-|TRBV3-1/TRBV3-2
CASSSTENTEAFF
TGTGCCAGCAGCTCTACAGAGAACACTGAAGCTTTCTTT
>TRBJ2-3|-|14|-|TRBV4-1
CASSQAGSGNTQYF
TGCGCCAGCAGCCAAGCGGGGAGCGGAAATACGCAGTATTTT
>TRBJ2-7|few|12|-|TRBV7-3
CAGVQRDYEQYF
TGTGCCGGTGTCCAGAGGGACTACGAGCAGTACTTC
>TRBJ1-1|-|13|-|TRBV25-1
CASSAGGHTEAFF
TGTGCCAGCAGTGCGGGGGGCCACACTGAAGCTTTCTTT
>TRBJ1-5|-|17|-|TRBV4-1
CASSQGGREGSNQPQHF
TGCGCCAGCAGCCAAGGTGGGAGGGAGGGTAGCAATCAGCCCCAGCATTTT
>TRBJ2-5|-|13|TRBD2|TRBV6-5
CASSLAGRETQYF
TGTGCCAGCAGTTTAGCGGGAAGGGAGACCCAGTACTTC
>TRBJ2-5|-|15|TRBD2|TRBV28
CASSYLAGDQETQYF
TGTGCCAGCAGCTACCTAGCGGGAGACCAAGAGACCCAGTACTTC
>TRBJ1-2|-|13|TRBD1|TRBV12-3/TRBV12-4
CASSDRGNYGYTF
TGTGCCAGCAGTGACAGGGGTAACTATGGCTACACCTTC
>TRBJ1-6|-|14|-|TRBV21-1
CASSKGQGRTPLHF
TGTGCCAGCAGCAAGGGACAGGGCAGGACACCCCTCCACTTT
>TRBJ2-2|few|14|-|TRBV5-6
CASLLGGNTGELFF
TGTGCCAGCTTACTGGGGGGAAACACCGGGGAGCTGTTTTTT
>TRBJ1-1|-|15|-|TRBV2
CASSVRQLMNTEAFF
TGTGCCAGCAGTGTTCGCCAGTTAATGAACACTGAAGCTTTCTTT
>TRBJ2-7|-|13|TRBD1|TRBV19
CASSRTGGYEQYF
TGTGCCAGTTCCCGGACAGGGGGTTACGAGCAGTACTTC
>TRBJ1-5|few|16|TRBD1|TRBV10-3
CAISDKDRGSNQPQHF
TGTGCCATCAGTGATAAGGACAGGGGGAGCAATCAGCCCCAGCATTTT